This passage covers 25 T cell receptor beta chains from one sample sequenced in a study of cytomegalovirus exposure and HLA in healthy donors. Primers for the PCR totalled 60 Vbeta and 13 Jbeta. Some clones are missing from TCRdb's copy, which holds only in-frame ones; the method was immunoSEQ multiplex PCR. The sample lists about 83,000 clones; 78% were seen once. Sequenced input: PBMCs. The receptors come from a man aged 18 to 35 in good health and CMV-seropositive.

This chain uses TRBV29-1 with TRBJ2-7, with 7 bases fitting TRBD1. The V gene's germline CDR1 is SQVTM and CDR2 ANQGSEA. Losses at the gene ends were 6 bases for V and 2 bases for J; bases not matched to a gene: 7. This CDR3 has 13 residues. CDR3 nucleotides: TGCAGCGTAGAATCAGACAGGGCCTACGAGCAGTACTTC. Residues: CSVESDRAYEQYF.

The chain joins TRBV5-1 to TRBJ2-1, with D unresolved. Germline CDR1 SGHRS, CDR2 YFSETQ. V was pared by 7 bases and J by 9 bases, with 17 bases between. This CDR3 is built from 13 residues. CDR3 loop: CASCANLLGEQFF. The DNA of the CDR3 is TGCGCCAGCTGCGCCAATTTGCTAGGTGAGCAGTTCTTC.

DNA for the CDR3: TGTGCCAGCAGCCCTGCTAGCGGGAGGTTGTACGAGCAGTACTTC. Protein: CASSPASGRLYEQYF. This sequence joins TRBV6-5 and TRBJ2-7; 11 bases align to TRBD2. V lost 6 bases and J lost 4; bases outside the gene matches: 8. The CDR3 covers 15 residues. Germline V gives CDR1 MNHEY, CDR2 SVGAGI.

This rearrangement joins TRBV6-5 to TRBJ2-1; D is undetermined. The CDR3 totals 11 residues. Deletions cut 8 bases from V and 5 bases from J, with 7 bases between. The V gene's germline CDR1 is MNHEY and CDR2 SVGAGI. The CDR3 DNA is TGTGCCAGCGAGCATAACAATGAGCAGTTCTTC. It translates to CASEHNNEQFF.

To note about this clone: Different DNA sequences within this sample yield the same CDR3. The rearrangement uses TRBV27 and TRBJ2-3; D gene uncertain. Per the germline V gene, CDR1 is MNHEY and CDR2 is SMNVEV (reference sequence). V was pared by 0 bases and J by 2 bases, with 6 bases between. CDR3 length: 14 residues. DNA of the CDR3: TGTGCCAGCAGTTTATCACTAAACACAGATACGCAGTATTTT. Protein sequence: CASSLSLNTDTQYF.

The rearrangement uses TRBV23-1 and TRBJ2-1, with 7 bases matching TRBD1. TRBV23-1 is assigned to the ORF class and has an uncertain function. Trimming removed 0 bases from V and 1 base from J; junction bases left unmatched: 6. This CDR3 has 17 amino acids. The CDR3 loop is CASSQSRGGGSYNEQFF. CDR3 nucleotide sequence: TGCGCCAGCAGTCAATCGAGAGGGGGCGGGTCCTACAATGAGCAGTTCTTC.

This clone was picked up a small number of times. The rearrangement links TRBV11-2 to TRBJ1-5; 7 bases line up with TRBD1. The J segment lost 9 bases and the V segment lost 5 bases, leaving 10 bases of the junction unmatched. Germline values: CDR1 SGHAT, CDR2 FQNNGV. This CDR3 has 14 amino acids. The CDR3 coding sequence is TGTGCCAGCAGCACTGGAACAGGGGCCCTGCCCCAGCATTTT. Protein sequence: CASSTGTGALPQHF.

The chain has TRBV6-5 and TRBJ2-5; 10 nucleotides agree with TRBD2. Germline loops: CDR1 MNHEY, CDR2 SVGAGI. There are 15 residues in the CDR3. J was trimmed by 5 bases and V by 5 bases; bases with no gene match: 8. The CDR3 region is CASSRLAGVSETQYF. In DNA, the CDR3 is TGTGCCAGCAGTCGGCTAGCGGGAGTAAGTGAGACCCAGTACTTC.

This chain connects TRBV15 to TRBJ1-5; no clear D gene. Trimming left V 2 bases short and J 0 bases short, with 11 bases between. This CDR3 region has 16 residues. In germline, CDR1 is LNHNV, CDR2 YYDKDF (reference sequence). The CDR3 DNA reads TGTGCCACCAGCAGAACACTACTAAATAGCAATCAGCCCCAGCATTTT. Protein product: CATSRTLLNSNQPQHF.

V is TRBV6-4 and J is TRBJ2-7, with 10 bases identical to TRBD1. Germline loops: CDR1 MRHNA, CDR2 SNTAGT. V shed 6 bases and J 5 bases; nucleotides not matched to a gene: 4. The CDR3 runs 13 residues. This chain's CDR3 is CASSRDRGDEQYF. CDR3 sequence (DNA): TGTGCCAGCAGCCGGGACAGGGGCGACGAGCAGTACTTC.

This chain joins TRBV6-5 and TRBJ1-1, with D hard to call. CDR3 length equals 13 residues. Germline lookup yields CDR1 MNHEY and CDR2 SVGAGI. V was trimmed by 6 bases and J by 0 bases, leaving 8 bases between them. As DNA, the CDR3 is TGTGCCAGCAGCCCAGATGTGAACACTGAAGCTTTCTTT. This gives the protein CASSPDVNTEAFF.

V is TRBV4-1 and J is TRBJ1-2; 9 nucleotides match TRBD1. V gave up 3 bases and J gave up 2 bases; unmatched junction bases: 4. CDR1 and CDR2 from the germline V gene are MGHRA and YSYEKL. The CDR3 is made up of 15 amino acids. CDR3 amino acids: CASSHTGGRNYGYTF. The CDR3 nucleotides are TGCGCCAGCAGCCACACAGGGGGCAGGAACTATGGCTACACCTTC.

Written as DNA, the CDR3 is TGTGCCAGCAGCTTAGGACTAGTCCCGGACGAGCAGTACTTC. This sequence encodes CASSLGLVPDEQYF. The chain employs TRBV11-2 and TRBJ2-7, with a weak D call TRBD2 (6 bases). Germline lookup yields CDR1 SGHAT and CDR2 FQNNGV. CDR3 length: 14 amino acids. The V gene lost 1 base and the J gene lost 5 bases, with 12 bases spanning the gap.

The rearrangement joins TRBV4-1 to TRBJ2-1; 10 nucleotides match TRBD2. Germline V lookup: CDR1 MGHRA, CDR2 YSYEKL. V lost 2 bases, J lost 10 bases, and 8 bases stayed unmatched. CDR3 length: 15 residues. The CDR3 sequence: CASSQRLAGVSEQFF. CDR3 nucleotide sequence: TGCGCCAGCAGCCAACGGCTAGCGGGAGTGAGCGAGCAGTTCTTC.

The rearrangement joins TRBV7-3 to TRBJ1-2, with 8 bases fitting TRBD1. The V and J ends lost 4 bases and 4 bases, in that order; junction bases with no gene match: 5. Per germline, CDR1 SGHTA and CDR2 FQGTGA. The CDR3 length is 14 residues. Written as DNA, the CDR3 is TGTGCCAGCAGCTCACCCGGGACAGGCTATGGCTACACCTTC. Translation: CASSSPGTGYGYTF.

V gene TRBV2 combines with J gene TRBJ1-2; 7 nucleotides align to TRBD1. Trimming took 8 bases from V and 4 from J; bases not matched to a gene: 4. The CDR3 length is 12 residues. Germline V CDR1 and CDR2: SNHLY, FYNNEI. CDR3 nucleotides: TGTGCCAGCCACGACAGGGCCTATGGCTACACCTTC. It encodes CASHDRAYGYTF. Drawing the rest from reference TRBV2 and TRBJ1-2, the complete variable domain is EPEVTQTPSHQVTQMGQEVILRCVPISNHLYFYWYRQILGQKVEFLVSFYNNEISEKSEIFDDQFSVERPDGSNFTLKIRSTKLEDSAMYFCASHDRAYGYTFGSGTRLTVV.

This chain joins TRBV7-9 and TRBJ1-1; 8 positions agree with TRBD1. Trimming removed 11 bases from V and 0 bases from J; junction bases left unmatched: 5. Germline V gives CDR1 SEHNR, CDR2 FQNEAQ (reference sequence). The CDR3 is made up of 13 amino acids. The CDR3 DNA sequence: TGTGCCGGAGGACAGGGTATGAACACTGAAGCTTTCTTT. Translating gives CAGGQGMNTEAFF.

The J gene is TRBJ2-7, the V gene TRBV4-1; 12 bases are shared with TRBD2. Per the germline V gene, CDR1 is MGHRA and CDR2 is YSYEKL. The CDR3 contains 15 residues. V lost 2 bases, J lost 3 bases, and 2 bases stayed unmatched. Written as DNA, the CDR3 is TGCGCCAGCAGCCAACCGACTAGCGGGAGCTACGAGCAGTACTTC. The encoded protein is CASSQPTSGSYEQYF.

The chain joins TRBV28 to TRBJ2-2; D call uncertain. Germline-derived CDR1 and CDR2 are MDHEN and SYDVKM. CDR3 length equals 14 residues. Trimming took 3 bases from V and 1 from J, leaving 6 bases between them. DNA of the CDR3: TGTGCCAGCAGTTTGTACAAGAACACCGGGGAGCTGTTTTTT. Protein sequence: CASSLYKNTGELFF.

This chain uses TRBV5-1 with TRBJ2-3; no firm D call. The CDR3 totals 13 residues. V lost 2 bases and J 5 bases, leaving 9 bases between the germline ends. CDR1 SGHRS and CDR2 YFSETQ come from the germline V gene. This CDR3 reads CASSFIFGDTQYF. For the CDR3, the DNA is TGCGCCAGCAGCTTTATTTTCGGAGATACGCAGTATTTT.

This chain's CDR3 is CASSQAGLAGETQYF. CDR3 bases: TGTGCCAGCAGCCAAGCAGGACTAGCGGGAGAGACCCAGTACTTC. The V call is TRBV4-2, the J call TRBJ2-5; 11 bases are a match to TRBD2. This CDR3 spans 15 amino acids. Germline V gene lookup returns CDR1 LGHNA and CDR2 YNFKEQ. The V and J ends lost 1 base and 4 bases, in that order; junction bases with no gene match: 2.

This clone was detected a few times. The chain recombines TRBV2 with TRBJ1-1; TRBD1 might be the D (5 bases). CDR3 length: 14 residues. Per the germline V gene, CDR1 is SNHLY and CDR2 is FYNNEI. The V end was cut by 2 bases, the J end by 1 base, with 8 bases between. Written as DNA, the CDR3 is TGTGCCAGCAGTGAAATTAGGGGGAACACTGAAGCTTTCTTT. Amino acid sequence: CASSEIRGNTEAFF.

The V gene is TRBV5-1, the J gene TRBJ1-1; 7 bases line up with TRBD1. Trimming took 4 bases from V and 5 from J; bases not matched to a gene: 8. CDR1 is SGHRS and CDR2 is YFSETQ in the germline V gene. The CDR3 is 14 residues long. CDR3 nucleotides: TGCGCCAGCAGCCCCACAGGGGAAGTGACTGAAGCTTTCTTT. Protein product: CASSPTGEVTEAFF.

This clone was detected only a few times. V gene TRBV4-2 combines with J gene TRBJ2-1; 11 bases map to TRBD2. The V gene end was trimmed by 3 bases and the J gene end by 6 bases; junction bases not matched to a gene: 7. The germline CDR1 and CDR2 sequences are LGHNA and YNFKEQ. This CDR3 spans 16 amino acids. In nucleotides, the CDR3 is TGTGCCAGCAGCCAGCGAGGACTAGCGGGTTCCAATGAGCAGTTCTTC. Its translation: CASSQRGLAGSNEQFF.

The chain joins TRBV6-5 to TRBJ1-4; D is unresolved. CDR3 length: 12 amino acids. The germline V and J ends were trimmed by 6 bases and 7 bases, with 9 bases remaining between them. The germline V gene encodes CDR1 MNHEY and CDR2 SVGAGI. The DNA for the CDR3 is TGTGCCAGCAGCCCCCGTAGTGAAAAACTGTTTTTT. Translated, it gives CASSPRSEKLFF.